This TCR beta chain was retrieved from a study of blood T cell repertoires in COVID-19. Study as a whole: Samples of COVID-19 (acute and convalescent) were obtained from the United States, Italy and Spain. PBMCs, B-cell-depleted T cells, or T cells were the source of the cDNA or gDNA that made up the material.

With 6 bases removed from V and 9 bases from J, the gap between germline ends came to 15 bases. Per the germline V gene, CDR1 is SGHTA and CDR2 is FQGNSA. The CDR3 consists of 14 residues. Original analysis: By means of reference gene primer amplification, nucleated cell counts were estimated. Assay: immunoSEQ multiplex PCR; the TCRdb copy retains only in-frame clones and omits some. D and trimming were read from the DNA, whereas the V and J calls and clone size are those reported in that table. Of approximately 40,000 clones detected, roughly 83% appear once; the ten largest clones hold 2.6%. The TCR was taken from a woman in her fifties or sixties with acute or convalescent COVID-19. This chain uses TRBV7-2 with TRBJ1-6; a possible D gene is TRBD1 (6 bases). The sequenced sample was peripheral blood. This CDR3 is CASSYPGAASPLHF. CDR3 coding DNA: TGTGCCAGCAGTTACCCAGGGGCGGCTTCACCCCTCCACTTT.